Sequencing of this T cell receptor beta chain was carried out in a study of lymphopenia after photon versus proton radiotherapy. Study-wide results and limits: Better survival with proton therapy was suggested as possible, not demonstrated. Post-nadir diversity loss with photons came from oligoclonal expansion, particularly CD8+ Temra cells. In patients who died, overall survival fell as post-nadir TCR diversity dropped more. Photon-treated patients lost naive T cells and TCR diversity; proton-treated stayed stable.

On this clone itself: Its antigen is still unknown.

TCRdb's copy holds only in-frame clones and misses some; the assay was immunoSEQ multiplex PCR. The sample includes about 19,000 clones, around nine tenths seen only once; the top ten take 5.5% to 7.5%. The origin of this receptor is a man aged 55-75 years with pancreatic cancer. The sequencing here drew on peripheral blood, taken from a patient treated with photon-based radiotherapy.

The CDR3, as DNA: TGTGCCAGCAGTTTATCTGCGTTCCAAGAGACCCAGTACTTC. This sequence encodes CASSLSAFQETQYF. The J gene is TRBJ2-5, the V gene TRBV27; D unresolved. Germline V lookup: CDR1 MNHEY, CDR2 SMNVEV (reference sequence). The CDR3 has 14 residues. The germline V and J ends were trimmed by 0 bases and 1 base, with 6 bases remaining between them.